The 17 T cell receptor beta chains given below trace back to one sample, sequenced in a study of T cell responses to AZD1222 COVID-19 vaccine. Libraries were prepared by immunoSEQ multiplex PCR; TCRdb keeps only in-frame clonotypes and omits some of them. The sample contains some 150,000 clones, roughly 91% of which appear only once. The source material was peripheral blood, sampled on day 0 of AZD1222 vaccination. These receptors were taken from an adult in good health.

This chain connects TRBV5-8 to TRBJ1-1; the D is unclear. The CDR3 has 13 residues. The germline gives CDR1 SGHTS, CDR2 YDEGEE. The ends were cut back, 4 bases at V and 0 bases at J, with 7 bases in the middle. The DNA of the CDR3 is TGTGCCAGCAGCGCGTATTTGAACACTGAAGCTTTCTTT. Protein: CASSAYLNTEAFF.

The chain couples TRBV21-1 to TRBJ2-7; the table's TRBD2 call for D was not verified on the DNA. TRBV21-1 is tagged as a pseudogene. The CDR3 spans 16 residues. CDR3 residues: CASSVRGAGGSHEQYF. In DNA form, the CDR3 reads TGTGCCAGCAGCGTCCGGGGTGCGGGGGGGTCCCACGAGCAGTACTTC.

The gene calls are TRBV11-2 and TRBJ1-1, with 9 positions matching TRBD1. Germline CDR1 reads SGHAT; CDR2 reads FQNNGV. This CDR3 has 14 amino acids. With 5 bases clipped from V and 4 bases from J, the junction kept 5 bases outside the gene matches. CDR3 nucleotide sequence: TGTGCCAGCAGCCCTACAGGGGGCCGCACTGAAGCTTTCTTT. It is translated as CASSPTGGRTEAFF.

V is TRBV4-1 and J is TRBJ2-5, with 8 bases aligning to TRBD1. Looked up from germline, CDR1 is MGHRA and CDR2 is YSYEKL. The CDR3 consists of 19 residues. The V segment lost 4 bases and the J segment 5 bases; nucleotides outside the gene matches: 21. The CDR3, as DNA: TGCGCCAGCAGCCTGAATATGCTCCACACCGGACAGGGCTCGGAGACCCAGTACTTC. Translated, it gives CASSLNMLHTGQGSETQYF.

This sequence joins TRBV5-1 and TRBJ2-1; 9 positions agree with TRBD2. Per the germline V gene, CDR1 is SGHRS and CDR2 is YFSETQ. This CDR3 comprises 14 residues. Trimming took 0 bases from V and 9 from J; bases not matched to a gene: 4. For the CDR3, the DNA is TGCGCCAGCAGCTTGGGTAGCGGGGGACCTGAGCAGTTCTTC. Protein: CASSLGSGGPEQFF. The whole variable domain, remainder taken from reference TRBV5-1 and TRBJ2-1, is KAGVTQTPRYLIKTRGQQVTLSCSPISGHRSVSWYQQTPGQGLQFLFEYFSETQRNKGNFPGRFSGRQFSNSRSEMNVSTLELGDSALYLCASSLGSGGPEQFFGPGTRLTVL.

The chain's CDR3 is CASRPRTGGETQYF. CDR3 sequence (DNA): TGTGCCAGCAGGCCCCGGACAGGGGGAGAGACCCAGTACTTC. The V call is TRBV27, the J call TRBJ2-5; 10 bases line up with TRBD1. The CDR3 extends over 14 amino acids. Per the germline V gene, CDR1 is MNHEY and CDR2 is SMNVEV (reference sequence). After removal of 6 bases from V and 4 bases from J, the junction contained 5 bases not matched to a gene.

The J gene is TRBJ1-5, the V gene TRBV3-1 (or the pseudogene TRBV3-2), with D possibly matching TRBD1 (5 bases). CDR1 is LGHDT, CDR2 YNNKEL, per germline (reference sequence). The CDR3 has 15 amino acids. V was pared by 1 base and J by 3 bases, with 10 bases between. CDR3 protein: CASSQGGFYNQPQHF. CDR3 in DNA: TGTGCCAGCAGCCAAGGGGGGTTTTACAATCAGCCCCAGCATTTT.

The V and J genes are TRBV2 and TRBJ2-3, with 9 nucleotides matching TRBD1. This CDR3 region has 16 residues. J gave up 2 bases and V 4 bases, and 7 bases lay outside the gene matches. The germline V gene encodes CDR1 SNHLY and CDR2 FYNNEI. This CDR3 reads CASSALDRGLTDTQYF. The CDR3 DNA follows: TGTGCCAGCAGTGCCTTGGACAGGGGACTCACAGATACGCAGTATTTT.

This chain uses TRBV19 with TRBJ1-2, with D perhaps matching TRBD1 (5 bases). Between the trimmed V and J ends, which lost 7 bases and 9 bases, there was a span of 21 bases. Germline CDR1 is LNHDA and CDR2 is SQIVND (reference sequence). This CDR3 has 14 residues. The DNA of the CDR3 is TGTGCCAGTACCCACCCGGGCGGGGCTGAGAGCTACACCTTC. This sequence encodes CASTHPGGAESYTF.

This rearrangement joins TRBV7-8 to TRBJ1-2; D call uncertain. Trimming left V 6 bases short and J 0 bases short, with 20 bases between. Germline CDR1 SGHVS, CDR2 FQNEAQ. This CDR3 has 17 amino acids. The chain's CDR3 is CASSLGVFEVTNYGYTF. The CDR3 nucleotides are TGTGCCAGCAGTCTCGGGGTTTTCGAAGTAACTAACTATGGCTACACCTTC.

The chain uses TRBV7-9 and TRBJ1-2; 10 nucleotides line up with TRBD1. The V gene's germline CDR1 is SEHNR and CDR2 FQNEAQ (reference sequence). The V segment lost 6 bases and the J segment 8 bases; nucleotides outside the gene matches: 12. The length of the CDR3 is 15 residues. DNA of the CDR3: TGTGCCAGCAGTTGGACAGGGGGGGACCCTGGAGGCTACACCTTC. Translation: CASSWTGGDPGGYTF.

This rearrangement joins TRBV6-4 to TRBJ1-6, with TRBD1 matching 8 bases. The CDR3 contains 19 residues. Germline V gene data show CDR1 as MRHNA and CDR2 as SNTAGT. V lost 6 bases and J lost 1; bases outside the gene matches: 14. Written as DNA, the CDR3 is TGTGCCAGCAGCCCACCAGGACAGGGTGTTCGATCCTATAATTCACCCCTCCACTTT. Its protein product is CASSPPGQGVRSYNSPLHF.

V usage is TRBV7-2 and J usage is TRBJ2-5; D is perhaps TRBD2 (5 bases). CDR1 and CDR2 (germline): SGHTA, FQGNSA. The V and J ends lost 5 bases and 2 bases respectively, with 15 bases between them. CDR3 length equals 15 residues. The CDR3 coding sequence is TGTGCCAGCAGCCTAAGTCCAGGAGGACAAGAGACCCAGTACTTC. Its translation: CASSLSPGGQETQYF.

The chain employs TRBV6-1 and TRBJ2-7; 9 bases map to TRBD1. The germline V gene encodes CDR1 MNHNS and CDR2 SASEGT. Trimming at V came to 1 base and at J to 2 bases, leaving 0 bases not matched to a gene. The CDR3 length is 14 residues. CDR3: CASSEGTGAYEQYF. For the CDR3, the DNA is TGTGCCAGCAGTGAAGGGACAGGGGCCTACGAGCAGTACTTC.

Of note for this clone: The same CDR3 also results from other DNA sequences found in this sample. The genes are TRBV5-1 and TRBJ1-1; D unclear. The CDR3 runs 12 residues. CDR1 and CDR2 from the germline V gene are SGHRS and YFSETQ. V was clipped by 5 bases and J by 4 bases, with 9 bases between them. In DNA, the CDR3 is TGCGCCAGCAGTCCGGGAGGCACTGAAGCTTTCTTT. It is translated as CASSPGGTEAFF.

J is TRBJ2-7 and V is TRBV7-8; D may be TRBD2 (6 bases). Germline V gene sequence: CDR1 SGHVS, CDR2 FQNEAQ. The length of the CDR3 is 15 residues. Trimming took off 3 bases at V and 4 bases at J, with 16 bases between the two ends. This chain's CDR3 is CASSFMGGPYYEQYF. The CDR3 DNA reads TGTGCCAGCAGCTTCATGGGGGGACCCTATTACGAGCAGTACTTC. The variable domain in full, with the rest retrieved from reference TRBV7-8 and TRBJ2-7, is GAGVSQSPRYKVAKRGQDVALRCDPISGHVSLFWYQQALGQGPEFLTYFQNEAQLDKSGLPSDRFFAERPEGSVSTLKIQRTQQEDSAVYLCASSFMGGPYYEQYFGPGTRLTVT.

This chain uses TRBV10-2 with TRBJ1-5; 9 bases are shared with TRBD1. The CDR3 contains 16 residues. Germline CDR1 reads WSHSY; CDR2 reads SAAADI. With 6 bases clipped from V and 6 bases from J, the junction kept 12 bases outside the gene matches. The DNA of the CDR3 is TGCGCCAGCAGCAAGGACAGGGGCGAAAGGGGTCAGCCCCAGCATTTT. Translated: CASSKDRGERGQPQHF.